The T cell receptor beta chain under discussion was sequenced for a study of Tregs in tolerant kidney transplant recipients. Study-wide findings and caveats: In tolerant patients, donor-specific Tregs outgrew total Tregs, suggesting antigen-driven expansion. Tregs expanded with activated donor B cells seemed most donor-specific.

The CDR3 runs to 14 residues. The junction had 5 bases not matched to a gene; V was cut back by 2 bases and J by 5 bases. The germline gives CDR1 SGHTA, CDR2 FQGTGA. Related graft donors supplied nonmyeloablative bone marrow transplants, and mixed chimerism was transient. To note about this clone: What it binds is unknown. The read halts 3 residues ahead of the CDR3 end, with the missing end drawn from the germline J gene.

Assay used: immunoSEQ multiplex PCR; TCRdb lists only in-frame clones, some missing. The table lists about 31,000 clones. The receptor was isolated from a human patient who received a combined kidney and bone marrow transplant. Some T cells may trace back to the graft donor. Sequencing used CD4+ T cells from blood (PBMCs), obtained 24 months after the transplant. The chain couples TRBV7-3 to TRBJ2-5; 7 nucleotides agree with TRBD2. The CDR3 spells CASSLLAVGETQYF. CDR3 DNA, as far as it was read: TGTGCCAGCAGCTTACTAGCGGTGGGGGAGACC. Filled out from reference TRBV7-3 and TRBJ2-5, the complete variable domain reads GAGVSQTPSNKVTEKGKYVELRCDPISGHTALYWYRQSLGQGPEFLIYFQGTGAADDSGLPNDRFFAVRPEGSVSTLKIQRTERGDSAVYLCASSLLAVGETQYFGPGTRLLVL.